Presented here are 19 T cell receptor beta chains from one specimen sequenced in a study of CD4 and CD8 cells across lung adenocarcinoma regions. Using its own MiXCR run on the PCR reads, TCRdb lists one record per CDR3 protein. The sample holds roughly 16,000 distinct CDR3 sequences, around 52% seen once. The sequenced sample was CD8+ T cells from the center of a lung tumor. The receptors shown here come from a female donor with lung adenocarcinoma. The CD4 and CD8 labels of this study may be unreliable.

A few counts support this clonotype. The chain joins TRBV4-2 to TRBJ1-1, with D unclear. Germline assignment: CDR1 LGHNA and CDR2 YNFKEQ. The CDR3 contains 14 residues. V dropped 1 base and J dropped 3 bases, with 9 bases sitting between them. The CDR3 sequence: CASSQGRRDTEAFF. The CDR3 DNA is TGTGCCAGCAGCCAAGGTAGGCGGGACACTGAAGCTTTCTTT.

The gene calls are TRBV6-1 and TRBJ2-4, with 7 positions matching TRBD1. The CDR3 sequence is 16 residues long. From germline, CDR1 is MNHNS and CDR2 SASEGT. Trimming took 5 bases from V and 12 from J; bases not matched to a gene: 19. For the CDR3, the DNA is TGTGCCAGCAGTCCTAGGGGGCAGCCAGCCAAAGATACTCAGTACTTC. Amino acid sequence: CASSPRGQPAKDTQYF.

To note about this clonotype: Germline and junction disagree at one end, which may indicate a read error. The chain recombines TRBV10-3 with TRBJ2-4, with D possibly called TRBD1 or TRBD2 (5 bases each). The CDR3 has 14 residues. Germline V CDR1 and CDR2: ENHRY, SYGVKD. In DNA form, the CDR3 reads TGTGGCGGCTCGGGGCTGGGACCCAAAGACACTCAGTACTTT. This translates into CGGSGLGPKDTQYF.

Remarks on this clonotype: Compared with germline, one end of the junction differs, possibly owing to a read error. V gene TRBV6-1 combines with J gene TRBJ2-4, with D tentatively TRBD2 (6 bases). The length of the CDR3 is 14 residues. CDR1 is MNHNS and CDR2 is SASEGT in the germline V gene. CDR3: CGSPGLGGKDIQYF. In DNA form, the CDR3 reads TGTGGCAGCCCGGGGCTGGGAGGCAAAGACATTCAGTACTTC.

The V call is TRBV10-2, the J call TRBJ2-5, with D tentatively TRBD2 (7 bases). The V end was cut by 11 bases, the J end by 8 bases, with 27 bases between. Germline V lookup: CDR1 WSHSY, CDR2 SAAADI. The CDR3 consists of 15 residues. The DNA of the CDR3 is TGCGCCGGGGGGTGGGGGGGCCGCCACCCAGATACCCAGTACTTC. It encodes CAGGWGGRHPDTQYF.

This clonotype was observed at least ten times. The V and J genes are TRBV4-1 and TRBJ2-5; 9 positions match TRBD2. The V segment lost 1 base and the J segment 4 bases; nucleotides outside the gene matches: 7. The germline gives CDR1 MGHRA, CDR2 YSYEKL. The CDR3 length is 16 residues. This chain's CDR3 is CASSQGSGGTRETQYF. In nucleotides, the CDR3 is TGCGCCAGCAGCCAAGGGAGCGGGGGGACCAGAGAGACCCAGTACTTC.

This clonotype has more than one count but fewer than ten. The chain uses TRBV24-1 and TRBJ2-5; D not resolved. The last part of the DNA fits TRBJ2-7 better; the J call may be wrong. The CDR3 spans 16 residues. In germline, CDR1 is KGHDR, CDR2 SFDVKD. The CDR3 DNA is TGTGCCACCAGTGATTTGACTGCCAGTTCCCCCTACGAGCAGTACTTC. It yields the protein CATSDLTASSPYEQYF.

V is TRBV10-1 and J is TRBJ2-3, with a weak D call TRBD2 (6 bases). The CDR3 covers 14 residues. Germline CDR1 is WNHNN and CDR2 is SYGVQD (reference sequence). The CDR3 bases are TGCGCGGGGCGCGGGGCGACTGACCAAGAGACGCAGTATTTT. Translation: CAGRGATDQETQYF.

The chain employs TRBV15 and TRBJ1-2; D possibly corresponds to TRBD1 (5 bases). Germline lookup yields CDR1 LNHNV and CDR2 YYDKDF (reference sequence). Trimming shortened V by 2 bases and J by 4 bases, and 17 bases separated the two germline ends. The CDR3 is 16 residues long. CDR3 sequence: CATSRYTTGTSYGYTF. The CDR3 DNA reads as TGTGCCACCAGCAGATATACAACCGGGACCTCCTATGGCTACACCTTC. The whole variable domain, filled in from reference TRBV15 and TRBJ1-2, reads DAMVIQNPRYQVTQFGKPVTLSCSQTLNHNVMYWYQQKSSQAPKLLFHYYDKDFNNEADTPDNFQSRRPNTSFCFLDIRSPGLGDTAMYLCATSRYTTGTSYGYTFGSGTRLTVV.

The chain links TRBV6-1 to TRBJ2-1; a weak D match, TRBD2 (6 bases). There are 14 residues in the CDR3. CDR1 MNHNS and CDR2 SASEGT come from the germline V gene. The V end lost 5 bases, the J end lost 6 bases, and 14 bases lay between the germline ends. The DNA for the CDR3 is TGTGCCAGCAGTCGACTAGAGGGAATCAATGAGCAGTTCTTC. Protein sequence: CASSRLEGINEQFF.

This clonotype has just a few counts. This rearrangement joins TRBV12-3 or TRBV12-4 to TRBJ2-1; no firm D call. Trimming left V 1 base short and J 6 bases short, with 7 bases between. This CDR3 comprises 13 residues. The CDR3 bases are TGTGCCAGCAGTTTAGGGCAGGCCAATGAGCAGTTCTTC. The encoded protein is CASSLGQANEQFF.

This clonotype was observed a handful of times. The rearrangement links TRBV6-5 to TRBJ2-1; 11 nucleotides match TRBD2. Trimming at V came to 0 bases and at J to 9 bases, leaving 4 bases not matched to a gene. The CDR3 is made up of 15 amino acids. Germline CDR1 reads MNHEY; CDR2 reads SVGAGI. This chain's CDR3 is CASSYSTSGIFEQFF. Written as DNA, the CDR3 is TGTGCCAGCAGTTACTCGACTAGCGGGATTTTTGAGCAGTTCTTC.

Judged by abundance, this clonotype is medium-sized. The CDR3 sequence: CASSYLPDTGELFF. CDR3 coding DNA: TGTGCCAGCAGTTACCTCCCCGACACCGGGGAGCTGTTTTTT. The chain employs TRBV6-5 and TRBJ2-2, with D hard to call. Germline-derived CDR1 and CDR2 are MNHEY and SVGAGI. Trimming cost V 2 bases and J 3 bases, with 7 bases left between them. The CDR3 spans 14 residues.

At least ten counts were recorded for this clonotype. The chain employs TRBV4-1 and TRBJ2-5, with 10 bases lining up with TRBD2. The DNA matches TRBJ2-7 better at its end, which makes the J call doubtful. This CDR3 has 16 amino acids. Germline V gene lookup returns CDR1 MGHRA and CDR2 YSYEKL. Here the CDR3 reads CASSQGSSGGFYEQYF. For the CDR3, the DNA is TGCGCCAGCAGCCAAGGATCTAGCGGGGGATTCTACGAGCAGTACTTC.

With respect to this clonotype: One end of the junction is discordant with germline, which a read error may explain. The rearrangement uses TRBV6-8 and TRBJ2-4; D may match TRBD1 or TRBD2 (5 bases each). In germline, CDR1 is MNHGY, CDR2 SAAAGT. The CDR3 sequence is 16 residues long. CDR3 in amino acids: CACRGSGLGAKNMQYF. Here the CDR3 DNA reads TGTGCGTGCCGTGGCTCGGGGCTGGGAGCCAAAAACATGCAGTACTTC.

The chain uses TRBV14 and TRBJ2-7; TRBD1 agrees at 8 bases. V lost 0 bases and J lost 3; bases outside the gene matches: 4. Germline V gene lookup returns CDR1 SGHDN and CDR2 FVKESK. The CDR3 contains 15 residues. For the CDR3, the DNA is TGTGCCAGCAGCCAAGAGACAGGGGTATTCTACGAGCAGTACTTC. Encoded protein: CASSQETGVFYEQYF.

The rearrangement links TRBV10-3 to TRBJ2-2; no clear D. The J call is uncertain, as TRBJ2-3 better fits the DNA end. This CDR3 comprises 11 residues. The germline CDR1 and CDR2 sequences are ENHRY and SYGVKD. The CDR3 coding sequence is TGTGAGGCCTTGTGCACCGGTAAGCAGTATTTT. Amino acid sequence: CEALCTGKQYF.

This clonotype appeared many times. Here the CDR3 DNA reads TGTGCCAGCAGTACCACAGGTACCAATGAGCAGTTCTTC. This sequence encodes CASSTTGTNEQFF. This chain connects TRBV27 to TRBJ2-1, with a possible D match to TRBD1 (5 bases). V shed 5 bases and J shed 6 bases, with 11 bases lying between them. This CDR3 is 13 amino acids long. CDR1 MNHEY and CDR2 SMNVEV come from the germline V gene (reference sequence).

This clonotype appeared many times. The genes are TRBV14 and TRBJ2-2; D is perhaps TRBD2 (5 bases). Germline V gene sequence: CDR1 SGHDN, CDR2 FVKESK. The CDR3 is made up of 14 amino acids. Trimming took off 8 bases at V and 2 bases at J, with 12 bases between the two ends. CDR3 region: CASRAGTNTGELFF. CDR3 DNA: TGTGCCAGCCGCGCGGGCACCAACACCGGGGAGCTGTTTTTT. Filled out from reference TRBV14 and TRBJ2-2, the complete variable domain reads EAGVTQFPSHSVIEKGQTVTLRCDPISGHDNLYWYRRVMGKEIKFLLHFVKESKQDESGMPNNRFLAERTGGTYSTLKVQPAELEDSGVYFCASRAGTNTGELFFGEGSRLTVL.